The following is a T cell receptor (beta chain) sequence with its context. Germline V gene lookup returns CDR1 SGHDN and CDR2 FVKESK. The CDR3 length is 11 residues. Trimming removed 4 bases from V and 11 bases from J; junction bases left unmatched: 3. The source of the sample is a study of Ad26.COV2.S vaccination and SARS-CoV-2 variants. Across the whole study: Intramuscular Ad26.COV2.S doses were given once or twice, 56 days apart.

The treatment was: roughly 18 received Ad26.COV2.S at low or high dose, single or two shots; about 5 received placebo; per-sample allocation not given. Specimen acquisition occurred on day 63 following the initial vaccine or placebo injection. At a Boston site, the person donating was an adult of 18-55 years. The study used a vaccine consisting of an Ad26 vector that expressed Wuhan-strain SARS-CoV-2 spike. Clones were sequenced by immunoSEQ multiplex PCR, and TCRdb holds only the in-frame ones, with some missing. The repertoire holds 350,000 to 400,000 clones, with over 75% as singletons. Here the sequenced sample was peripheral blood, taken in a trial of Ad26.COV2.S vaccine versus placebo. The chain is built from TRBV14 and TRBJ1-1, with 8 bases aligning to TRBD1. This TCR derives from a person aged 18-65 years who received the Ad26.COV2.S COVID-19 vaccine or a placebo. CDR3: CASSRTGTAFF. The DNA for the CDR3 is TGTGCCAGCAGCCGGACAGGGACCGCTTTCTTT.